Below are 2 T cell receptor beta chains sequenced from a single sample in a study of blood T cell repertoires in COVID-19. Measured with immunoSEQ multiplex PCR; TCRdb has only the in-frame clones, and not every one. The repertoire holds approximately 50,000 clones, 80% to 95% seen once, with 3.5% to 5.5% in the top ten. Sequencing used peripheral blood. These receptors originate from a man aged 45 to 65 with active COVID-19.

The genes are TRBV5-4 and TRBJ2-2, with a possible D match to TRBD1 (6 bases). From germline, CDR1 is SGHNT and CDR2 YYREEE (reference sequence). This CDR3 has 14 residues. V shed 2 bases and J shed 7 bases, with 12 bases lying between them. CDR3 in amino acids: CASSFHRVGGELFF. CDR3 sequence (DNA): TGTGCCAGCAGCTTTCACAGGGTTGGCGGGGAGCTGTTTTTT.

J is TRBJ2-1 and V is TRBV7-2; 8 bases map to TRBD2. After removal of 5 bases from V and 4 bases from J, the junction contained 13 bases not matched to a gene. In germline, CDR1 is SGHTA, CDR2 FQGNSA. This CDR3 contains 17 residues. In DNA, the CDR3 is TGTGCCAGCAGCCCCAGCCGTCGCGGGGGGCTGTACAATGAGCAGTTCTTC. This codes for CASSPSRRGGLYNEQFF.